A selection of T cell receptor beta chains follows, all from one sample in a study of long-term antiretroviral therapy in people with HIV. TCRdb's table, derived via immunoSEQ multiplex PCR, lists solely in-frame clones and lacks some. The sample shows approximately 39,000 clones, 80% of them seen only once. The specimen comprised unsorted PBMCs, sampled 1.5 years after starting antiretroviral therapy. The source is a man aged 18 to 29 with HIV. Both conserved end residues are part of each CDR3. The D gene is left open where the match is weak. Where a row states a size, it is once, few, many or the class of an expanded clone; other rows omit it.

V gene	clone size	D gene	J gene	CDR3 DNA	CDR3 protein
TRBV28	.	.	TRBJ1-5	TGTGCCAGCAGTTTATCAGGCAGGGTATATAGCAATCAGCCCCAGCATTTT	CASSLSGRVYSNQPQHF
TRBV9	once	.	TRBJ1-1	TGTGCCAGCAGCCCAGGGATCCTGAACACTGAAGCTTTCTTT	CASSPGILNTEAFF
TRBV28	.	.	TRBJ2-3	TGTGCCAGCAGTTTAGCGGGGACCACTTCAGATACGCAGTATTTT	CASSLAGTTSDTQYF
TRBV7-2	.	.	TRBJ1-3	TGTGCCAGCAGCTTACCGAGGCGGTCCTCTGGAAACACCATATATTTT	CASSLPRRSSGNTIYF
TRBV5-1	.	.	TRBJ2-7	TGCGCCAGCAGCTTAGCGGCGATAAGCTCCTACGAGCAGTACTTC	CASSLAAISSYEQYF
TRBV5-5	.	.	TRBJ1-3	TGTGCCAGCAGTAGGACAGAGTCGAGCTCTGGAAACACCATATATTTT	CASSRTESSSGNTIYF
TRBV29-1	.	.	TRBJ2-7	TGCAGCGTTGTTACGGGCTCTTCCTACGAGCAGTACTTC	CSVVTGSSYEQYF
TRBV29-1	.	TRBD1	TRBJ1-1	TGCAGCGTTGGGGGACAGGGCCGTGAAGCTTTCTTT	CSVGGQGREAFF
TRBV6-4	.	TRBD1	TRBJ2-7	TGTGCCAGCACCCTACCCGGGACAGGGCTCTACGAGCAGTACTTC	CASTLPGTGLYEQYF
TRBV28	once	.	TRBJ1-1	TGTGCCAGCAGTGTTTCTCGGGGCCTATCCCGGGGAGCTTTCTTT	CASSVSRGLSRGAFF
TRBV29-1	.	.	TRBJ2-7	TGCAGCGTTGCCGGGGGCGGTGGTCACGAGCAGTACTTC	CSVAGGGGHEQYF
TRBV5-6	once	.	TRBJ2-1	TGTGCCAGCAGCAAGCTTGGTGGGGTCCCATACAATGAGCAGTTCTTC	CASSKLGGVPYNEQFF
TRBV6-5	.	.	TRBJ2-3	TGTGCCAGCAGTTACGGGGGCGTAGATACGCAGTATTTT	CASSYGGVDTQYF
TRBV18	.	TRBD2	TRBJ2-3	TGTGCCAGCTCACCTTCGGGACAGAGTTTGACTAGCGGGAGGAGAGATACGCAGTATTTT	CASSPSGQSLTSGRRDTQYF
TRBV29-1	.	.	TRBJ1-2	TGCAGCGTTTCGGACAGCTATGGCTACACCTTC	CSVSDSYGYTF
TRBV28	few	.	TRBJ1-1	TGTGCCAGCGGACCCTGGTTGACTTTCTTT	CASGPWLTFF
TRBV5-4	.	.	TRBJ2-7	TGTGCCAGCAGTTGGGGACCAGGGGACTACGAGCAGTACTTC	CASSWGPGDYEQYF
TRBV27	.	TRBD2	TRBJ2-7	TGTGCCAGCAGTCCGGAGCGGGGCGGATACGAGCAGTACTTC	CASSPERGGYEQYF
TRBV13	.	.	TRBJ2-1	TGTGCCAGCAGCCCTCGACACATTCCCCCGTTCTTC	CASSPRHIPPFF
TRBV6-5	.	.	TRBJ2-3	TGTGCCAGCAGCCGTACAGTTTCCACAGATACGCAGTATTTT	CASSRTVSTDTQYF
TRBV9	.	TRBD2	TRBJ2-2	TGTGCCAGCAGCGTCCTAGCGGCGGGGGAGCTGTTTTTT	CASSVLAAGELFF
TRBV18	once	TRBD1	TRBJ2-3	TGTGCCAGCTCACCAAAAAACAGGGGGATGAGCACAGATACGCAGTATTTT	CASSPKNRGMSTDTQYF
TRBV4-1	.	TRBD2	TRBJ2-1	TGCGCCAGCAGCCTATCCGGGACTAGCGGGAGTAATGAGCAGTTCTTC	CASSLSGTSGSNEQFF
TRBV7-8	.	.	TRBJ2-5	TGTGCCAGCAGCGAAAGGGTGGGGCAGGGGGGAGAGACCCAGTACTTC	CASSERVGQGGETQYF
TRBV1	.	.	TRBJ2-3	TGCACCAGCAGCCAAGATTGCGGTCTAGCGGGCAGCACAGATACGCAGTATTTT	CTSSQDCGLAGSTDTQYF
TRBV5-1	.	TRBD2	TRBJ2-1	TGCGCCAGCAGCGTCAGCGGGAGCCCCTACAATGAGCAGTTCTTC	CASSVSGSPYNEQFF
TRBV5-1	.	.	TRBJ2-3	TGCGCCAGCAGCTGGGGAGGAAGGACAGATACGCAGTATTTT	CASSWGGRTDTQYF
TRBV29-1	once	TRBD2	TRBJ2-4	TGCAGCGTGAATGCGGCGGGAGGTGGGGACATTCAGTACTTC	CSVNAAGGGDIQYF
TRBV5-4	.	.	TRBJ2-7	TGTGCCAGCAGCTTTATCGGGCTAGCGAGCTCCTACGAGCAGTACTTC	CASSFIGLASSYEQYF
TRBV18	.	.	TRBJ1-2	TGTGCCAGCTCCCTGGGACCCTATGGCTACACCTTC	CASSLGPYGYTF
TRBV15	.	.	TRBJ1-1	TGTGCCACCAGCAGAGACGGGGCTTTTACGACTGAAGCTTTCTTT	CATSRDGAFTTEAFF
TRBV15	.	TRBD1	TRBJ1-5	TGTGCCACCAGCCCATGGACAGGGGAGAAGCCCCAGCATTTT	CATSPWTGEKPQHF
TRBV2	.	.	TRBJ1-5	TGTGCCAGCAGTGAATGGGGTCAGCCCCAGCATTTT	CASSEWGQPQHF
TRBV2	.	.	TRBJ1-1	TGTGCCAGGAGGCCGGTTTGGAACACTGAAGCTTTCTTT	CARRPVWNTEAFF
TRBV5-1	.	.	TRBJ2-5	TGCGCCAGCAGCTTGTTAGTTCGAGAGACCCAGTACTTC	CASSLLVRETQYF
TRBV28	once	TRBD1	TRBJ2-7	TGTGCCAGCAGTGGATCGGGACAGCTGTACGAGCAGTACTTC	CASSGSGQLYEQYF
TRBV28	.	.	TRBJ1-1	TGTGCCAGCATGGGGCACACTGAAGCTTTCTTT	CASMGHTEAFF
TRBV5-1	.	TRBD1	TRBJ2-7	TGCGCCAGCAGCTCAAGGGGACAGGGGATGGACGAGCAGTACTTC	CASSSRGQGMDEQYF
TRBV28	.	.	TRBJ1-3	TGTGCCAGCCGGGGAAACACCATATATTTT	CASRGNTIYF
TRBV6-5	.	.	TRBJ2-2	TGTGCCAGCAGTAACGGACAGACGAACACCGGGGAGCTGTTTTTT	CASSNGQTNTGELFF
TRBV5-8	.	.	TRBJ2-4	TGTGCCAGCAGCTTGGATGTCATTGGTCCAGGGTCAAACATTCAGTACTTC	CASSLDVIGPGSNIQYF
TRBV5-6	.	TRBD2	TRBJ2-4	TGTGCCAGCAGCGCAGCGGGACTAGGGAGGGAGGACATTCAGTACTTC	CASSAAGLGREDIQYF